The following is a T cell receptor beta chain sequence with its context. Antigen: not known. The source of the sample is a study of graft-versus-host responses after intestinal transplantation. About the research overall: Anti-thymocyte globulin induction preceded three to four years of tacrolimus and steroid maintenance in all recipients. Notes on the study in general: Recipient marrow harbored GvH clones, some of which surfaced first in ileum or blood.

Sequencing was performed with immunoSEQ multiplex PCR; in TCRdb, only in-frame clones are kept and a portion is missing. Of approximately 81,000 clones in the sample, 87% are singletons; the top ten hold approximately 8%. With 1 base removed from V and 3 bases from J, the gap between germline ends came to 9 bases. Per the germline V gene, CDR1 is LGHNA and CDR2 is YNFKEQ. The CDR3 has 15 residues. The sequence was obtained from a human donor who was the organ donor for an intestinal transplant. This rearrangement joins TRBV4-2 to TRBJ2-2; the D gene is possibly TRBD1 (5 bases). Specimen: unstimulated CD8+ T cells sorted from spleen or lymph node cells, collected before transplant. This chain's CDR3 is CASSQVVGDTGELFF. The CDR3 DNA is TGTGCCAGCAGCCAAGTGGTAGGGGACACCGGGGAGCTGTTTTTT.